This T cell receptor beta chain was recovered during a study of long-term antiretroviral therapy in people with HIV. This clone appeared a single time. From germline, CDR1 is GTSNPN and CDR2 SVGIG (reference sequence). The CDR3 totals 15 residues. The V gene lost 2 bases and the J gene lost 3 bases, with 14 bases spanning the gap. Sequencing relied on immunoSEQ assay v3.0, run at survey level. Clones were read by immunoSEQ multiplex PCR, and TCRdb kept only the in-frame ones, dropping some. Of 12,000 to 15,000 clones detected, approximately 80% appear once; the ten largest clones hold around 13%. The sequence derives from a man aged 35 to 55 with HIV. The sequenced sample was unsorted PBMCs, obtained 3.2 years before starting antiretroviral therapy. The chain is built from TRBV30 and TRBJ1-5; D is unclear. The CDR3 protein is CAWSPQFGVNQPQHF. For the CDR3, the DNA is TGTGCCTGGAGTCCCCAGTTCGGGGTCAATCAGCCCCAGCATTTT.